The 9 T cell receptor beta chains in this list originate from one sample, sequenced in a study of Graves' ophthalmopathy and Graves' hyperthyroidism. Amplified TCR beta CDR3 regions were obtained using RNA transcripts as template. In the first round, RT-PCR was carried out with HTBI primers, and a multiplex PCR formed the second round. TCRdb processed the multiplex PCR reads anew with MiXCR; each CDR3 protein has one entry. The data show around 1.1 million distinct CDR3 sequences, with about 35% seen just once and around 10% held by the top ten. The sequenced material came from peripheral blood or thyroid tissue (not recorded which). Receptors originate from an adult man with Graves' hyperthyroidism.

The chain employs TRBV2 and TRBJ1-1; weak D call: TRBD1 (5 bases). This CDR3 spans 13 amino acids. Germline CDR1 SNHLY, CDR2 FYNNEI. Deletions cut 4 bases from V and 3 bases from J, with 9 bases between. The CDR3 spells CASSAGVDTEAFF. The DNA for the CDR3 is TGTGCCAGCAGTGCGGGGGTTGACACTGAAGCTTTCTTT.

This sequence joins TRBV7-2 and TRBJ2-7; unclear D gene. This CDR3 comprises 14 residues. V gave up 7 bases and J gave up 6 bases, with 19 bases separating them. Germline lookup yields CDR1 SGHTA and CDR2 FQGNSA. The CDR3 region is CASMKMKEHFEQYF. The CDR3 DNA is TGTGCCAGCATGAAAATGAAGGAGCACTTCGAGCAGTACTTC.

The chain carries TRBV4-1 and TRBJ2-7; D is possibly TRBD2 (5 bases). In germline, CDR1 is MGHRA, CDR2 YSYEKL. This CDR3 is 14 amino acids long. Trimming took off 1 base at V and 4 bases at J, with 11 bases between the two ends. The CDR3 is CASSQGAEGYEQYF. The CDR3 coding sequence is TGCGCCAGCAGCCAAGGGGCTGAGGGATACGAGCAGTACTTC.

This clonotype was found a few times. The junction departs from the called germline gene at one end, perhaps through a read error. This chain's CDR3 is CASSLARENTGELFF. The CDR3 DNA reads as TGTGCCAGCAGCTTGGCCAGGGAGAACACCGGGGAGCTGTTTTTT. The chain links TRBV5-1 to TRBJ2-2; a possible D gene is TRBD1 (5 bases). This CDR3 spans 15 amino acids. The germline V gene has CDR1 SGHRS and CDR2 YFSETQ. The full variable domain, in which reference TRBV5-1 and TRBJ2-2 provide the parts outside the CDR3, is KAGVTQTPRYLIKTRGQQVTLSCSPISGHRSVSWYQQTPGQGLQFLFEYFSETQRNKGNFPGRFSGRQFSNSRSEMNVSTLELGDSALYLCASSLARENTGELFFGEGSRLTVL.

This clonotype has just a few counts. The chain uses TRBV29-1 and TRBJ1-2; 9 positions match TRBD1. The J segment lost 5 bases and the V segment lost 4 bases, leaving 5 bases of the junction unmatched. This CDR3 comprises 13 residues. Germline V lookup: CDR1 SQVTM, CDR2 ANQGSEA. CDR3 sequence reads: CSVVGGQGYGYTF. The CDR3 nucleotides are TGCAGCGTTGTTGGGGGACAGGGATATGGCTACACCTTC.

The rearrangement joins TRBV5-1 to TRBJ1-1; D is unclear. Germline CDR1 SGHRS, CDR2 YFSETQ. V shed 6 bases and J shed 0 bases, with 12 bases lying between them. This CDR3 is 14 amino acids long. The DNA of the CDR3 is TGCGCCAGCACCCAGGTCCCCTTGAACACTGAAGCTTTCTTT. Its translation: CASTQVPLNTEAFF.

The chain combines TRBV20-1 with TRBJ1-5; D gene uncertain. V lost 0 bases, J lost 6 bases, and 0 bases lay in between. CDR3 length: 10 amino acids. Germline V CDR1 and CDR2: DFQATT, SNEGSKA (reference sequence). The CDR3 protein is CSARDQPQHF. As DNA, the CDR3 is TGCAGTGCTAGAGATCAGCCCCAGCATTTT.

On this clonotype itself: One end of the junction does not line up with germline, which may come from a read error. CDR3 in DNA: TGTGCCAGCAGTTACTCCGGTTCTGGGACCAACGTCCTGACTTTC. It translates to CASSYSGSGTNVLTF. V is TRBV6-1 and J is TRBJ2-6; no firm D call. This CDR3 comprises 15 residues. The germline V gene encodes CDR1 MNHNS and CDR2 SASEGT.

The V and J genes are TRBV12-3 or TRBV12-4 and TRBJ2-2; 7 bases align to TRBD2. With 3 bases clipped from V and 4 bases from J, the junction kept 5 bases outside the gene matches. This CDR3 has 15 residues. This CDR3 is CASSLYSGSTGELFF. CDR3 DNA sequence: TGTGCCAGCAGTTTGTATAGCGGGTCCACCGGGGAGCTGTTTTTT.